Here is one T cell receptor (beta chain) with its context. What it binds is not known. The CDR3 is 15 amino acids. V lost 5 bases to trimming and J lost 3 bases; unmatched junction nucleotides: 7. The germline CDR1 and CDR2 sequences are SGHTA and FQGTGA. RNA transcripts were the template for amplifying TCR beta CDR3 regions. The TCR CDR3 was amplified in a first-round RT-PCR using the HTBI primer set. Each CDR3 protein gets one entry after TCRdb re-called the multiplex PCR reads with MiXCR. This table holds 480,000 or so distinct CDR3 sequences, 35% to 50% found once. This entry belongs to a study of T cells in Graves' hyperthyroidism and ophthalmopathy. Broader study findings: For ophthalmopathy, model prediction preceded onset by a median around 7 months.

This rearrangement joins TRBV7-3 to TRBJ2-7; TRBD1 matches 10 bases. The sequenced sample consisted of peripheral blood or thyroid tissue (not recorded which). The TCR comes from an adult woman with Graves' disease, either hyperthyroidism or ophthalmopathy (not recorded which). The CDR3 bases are TGTGCCAGCAGCGTGCCGGGACAGGGGATCTACGAGCAGTACTTC. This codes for CASSVPGQGIYEQYF. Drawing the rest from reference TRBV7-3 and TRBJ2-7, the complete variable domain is GAGVSQTPSNKVTEKGKYVELRCDPISGHTALYWYRQSLGQGPEFLIYFQGTGAADDSGLPNDRFFAVRPEGSVSTLKIQRTERGDSAVYLCASSVPGQGIYEQYFGPGTRLTVT.